Listed below are T cell receptor beta chains from one sample, sequenced in a study of blood T cell repertoires in COVID-19. Data came from immunoSEQ multiplex PCR; TCRdb stores just in-frame clones and leaves some out. Among more than 140,000 clones listed, 86% were seen once. Sequencing input: peripheral blood. Receptors originate from a woman in her sixties with acute or convalescent COVID-19. The CDR3 runs from the conserved cysteine through the conserved F or W. A D gene is named only where the DNA matches it firmly. Clone size is stated in some rows and not others, as once, few, many or a class when expanded.

-	TRBV19	TRBJ1-3	-	TGTGCCAGTAGTGCTATAACTCGACAGGAAAACTCTGGAAACACCATATATTTT	CASSAITRQENSGNTIYF
-	TRBV10-3	TRBJ1-3	-	TGTGCCATCAGTCGACAGGTTTCCTCTGGAAACACCATATATTTT	CAISRQVSSGNTIYF
-	TRBV2	TRBJ2-1	TRBD1	TGTGCCAGCAGTGATAGGACAGGGTGGGCGCAGTTCTTC	CASSDRTGWAQFF
-	TRBV10-3	TRBJ2-1	-	TGTGCCATCAGTGCCCCGGGTTCTCCCGACCTTAATGAGCAGTTCTTC	CAISAPGSPDLNEQFF
-	TRBV28	TRBJ2-3	-	TGTGCCAGCAGGTCTGTCGTCGGGGATACGCAGTATTTT	CASRSVVGDTQYF
-	TRBV4-2	TRBJ1-1	-	TGTGCCAGCAGCCAAGAGACGGGGGACACTGAAGCTTTCTTT	CASSQETGDTEAFF
-	TRBV11-3	TRBJ2-1	TRBD2	TGTGCCAGCAGCCCCTTCCGGGGGGGCCGCTACAATGAGCAGTTCTTC	CASSPFRGGRYNEQFF
-	TRBV6-4	TRBJ2-2	TRBD2	TGTGCCAGCAGTGACTCGAGGCGGGGGACCGGGGAGCTGTTTTTT	CASSDSRRGTGELFF
-	TRBV4-1	TRBJ1-1	-	TGCGCCAGCAGCCCCTCACTCTCCCATCGGGGAGAATGGATGAACACTGAAGCTTTCTTT	CASSPSLSHRGEWMNTEAFF
-	TRBV29-1	TRBJ1-2	TRBD1	TGCAGCGCACCCGGACAGGGCGAGTCTGGCTACACCTTC	CSAPGQGESGYTF
-	TRBV7-3	TRBJ2-3	-	TGTGCCAGCAGCTTAAATGGCGGGAGCACAGATACGCAGTATTTT	CASSLNGGSTDTQYF
once	TRBV18	TRBJ2-5	-	TGTGCCAGCTTGTCCGTGCATAGCGGCTCGGGGCAAGAGACCCAGTACTTC	CASLSVHSGSGQETQYF
-	TRBV28	TRBJ1-2	TRBD1	TGTGCCAGCAGAAAGGGGGCCTCGGGTGGCTACACCTTC	CASRKGASGGYTF
-	TRBV13	TRBJ1-1	-	TGTGCCAGCAGCTTTGAGAGGAACACTGAAGCTTTCTTT	CASSFERNTEAFF
-	TRBV28	TRBJ2-7	-	TGTGCCAGCAGGCTTATAGCGCCCGGACCCGGGGGCTACGAGCAGTACTTC	CASRLIAPGPGGYEQYF
-	TRBV7-9	TRBJ1-4	-	TGTGCCAGCAGCCGACCTGGGCCCAATGAAAAACTGTTTTTT	CASSRPGPNEKLFF
few	TRBV2	TRBJ2-1	TRBD1	TGTGCCAGCGCACGGGACAGGGGGTACGATGAGCAGTTCTTC	CASARDRGYDEQFF
-	TRBV27	TRBJ2-7	TRBD1	TGTGCCAGCAGTCCCAGGGACAGATTCTACGAGCAGTACTTC	CASSPRDRFYEQYF
-	TRBV7-9	TRBJ1-4	-	TGTGCCAGCAGCTTAGCTCCTCGGGGTGAAAAACTGTTTTTT	CASSLAPRGEKLFF
-	TRBV9	TRBJ2-7	-	TGTGCCAGCAGCGTAGGATTAGGCGGGGTCGAGGCCCACGAGCAGTACTTC	CASSVGLGGVEAHEQYF
once	TRBV19	TRBJ2-1	TRBD2	TGTGCCAGTAGTGGGACTAGCGGGGGGGCGGCCTCCTACAATGAGCAGTTCTTC	CASSGTSGGAASYNEQFF
-	TRBV7-9	TRBJ1-4	-	TGTGCCAGCAGCTTAGATGGAGGGCTGACGGGGGAAAAACTGTTTTTT	CASSLDGGLTGEKLFF
few	TRBV28	TRBJ1-1	-	TGTGCCAGCAGCCTTGGACAGTTTGAAGCTTTCTTT	CASSLGQFEAFF
-	TRBV12-3/TRBV12-4	TRBJ1-1	TRBD1	TGTGCCAGCAGTCCTGCCGGGACAGGGGTTGCTTTCTTT	CASSPAGTGVAFF